This T cell receptor (beta chain) derives from a study of control samples from healthy donors and cancer patients. Germline lookup yields CDR1 SGDLS and CDR2 YYNGEE. The CDR3 has 16 amino acids. The V end was cut by 4 bases, the J end by 0 bases, with 17 bases between. Sequenced by immunoSEQ multiplex PCR; TCRdb stores in-frame clones only, minus some. The sample lists about 90,000 clones, around nine tenths seen once, with less than 4.5% in the top ten. The V and J genes are TRBV9 and TRBJ2-7; TRBD1 might be the D (7 bases). Source material: blood. The TCR comes from a woman between 18 and 29 years old in good health. As DNA, the CDR3 is TGTGCCAGCAGCCCTGGAGGGGGACAGAGCTCCTACGAGCAGTACTTC. Amino acids: CASSPGGGQSSYEQYF.